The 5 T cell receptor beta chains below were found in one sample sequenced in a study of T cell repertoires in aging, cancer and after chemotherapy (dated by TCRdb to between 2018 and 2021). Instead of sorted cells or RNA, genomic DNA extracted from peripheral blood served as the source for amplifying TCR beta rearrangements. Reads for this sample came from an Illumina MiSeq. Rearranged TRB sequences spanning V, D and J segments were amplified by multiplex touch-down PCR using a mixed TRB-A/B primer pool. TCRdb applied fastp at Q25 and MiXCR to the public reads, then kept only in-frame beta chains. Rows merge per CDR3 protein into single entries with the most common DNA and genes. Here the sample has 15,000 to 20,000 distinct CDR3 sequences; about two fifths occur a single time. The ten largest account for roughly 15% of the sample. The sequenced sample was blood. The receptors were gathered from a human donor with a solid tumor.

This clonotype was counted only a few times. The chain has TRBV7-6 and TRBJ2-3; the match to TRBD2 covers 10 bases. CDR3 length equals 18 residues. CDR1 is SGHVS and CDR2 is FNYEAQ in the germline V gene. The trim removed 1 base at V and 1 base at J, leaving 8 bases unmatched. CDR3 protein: CASSLVSGRAAGTDTQYF. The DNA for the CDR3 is TGTGCCAGCAGCTTAGTCAGCGGGAGGGCCGCGGGCACAGATACGCAGTATTTT.

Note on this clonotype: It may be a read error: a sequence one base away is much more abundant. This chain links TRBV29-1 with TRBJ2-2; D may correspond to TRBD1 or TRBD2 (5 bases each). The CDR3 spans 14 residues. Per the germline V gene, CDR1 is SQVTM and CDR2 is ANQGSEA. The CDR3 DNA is TGCAGCGTTGATACGGGAACGAACACCGGGGACCTGTTTTTT. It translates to CSVDTGTNTGDLFF.

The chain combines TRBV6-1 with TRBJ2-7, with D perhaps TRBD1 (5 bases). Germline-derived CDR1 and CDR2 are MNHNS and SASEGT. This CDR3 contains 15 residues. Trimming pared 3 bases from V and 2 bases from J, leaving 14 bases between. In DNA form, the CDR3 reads TGTGCCAGCAGTGACCGGACATACACGACCTACGAGCAGTACTTC. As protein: CASSDRTYTTYEQYF.

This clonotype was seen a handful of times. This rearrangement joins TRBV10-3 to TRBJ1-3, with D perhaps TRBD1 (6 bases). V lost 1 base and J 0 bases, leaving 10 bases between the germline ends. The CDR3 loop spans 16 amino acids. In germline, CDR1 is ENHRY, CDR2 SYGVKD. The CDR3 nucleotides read TGTGCCATCAGTGAGTTCGGGACAAGCTCTGGAAACACCATATATTTT. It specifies CAISEFGTSSGNTIYF.

In nucleotides, the CDR3 is TGTGCCAGCAGCCGAGAACAGGGACGAAGGGGGTACACCTTC. Its protein product is CASSREQGRRGYTF. This chain links TRBV14 with TRBJ1-2; possible D gene TRBD1, 6 bases. Deletions cut 4 bases from V and 11 bases from J, with 20 bases between. CDR1 SGHDN and CDR2 FVKESK come from the germline V gene. CDR3 length: 14 amino acids.